The 24 T cell receptor beta chains given below trace back to one sample, sequenced in a study of blood T cell repertoires in COVID-19. Produced via immunoSEQ multiplex PCR; TCRdb's table is partial and in-frame only. The sample includes about 300,000 clones, approximately 88% of them seen just once. Sequenced material: peripheral blood. The receptors come from a woman aged 30 to 39 with COVID-19, enrolled during active disease.

The chain joins TRBV15 to TRBJ1-4, with D tentatively TRBD1 (5 bases). V dropped 3 bases and J dropped 8 bases, with 16 bases sitting between them. In germline, CDR1 is LNHNV, CDR2 YYDKDF (reference sequence). This CDR3 contains 15 residues. The CDR3 here is CATSRSRAAAEKLFF. The CDR3 DNA is TGTGCCACCAGCAGGTCCAGGGCTGCGGCGGAAAAACTGTTTTTT.

This sequence joins TRBV7-9 and TRBJ2-3; D is unclear. This CDR3 comprises 12 residues. V lost 4 bases, J lost 5 bases, and 7 bases lay in between. Germline V gene lookup returns CDR1 SEHNR and CDR2 FQNEAQ (reference sequence). CDR3 nucleotides: TGTGCCAGCAGCTCCATCGGAGATACGCAGTATTTT. The encoded protein is CASSSIGDTQYF.

The V gene is TRBV5-4, the J gene TRBJ2-1; 9 bases agree with TRBD2. CDR3 size: 13 residues. The germline gives CDR1 SGHNT, CDR2 YYREEE (reference sequence). J lost 15 bases, V lost 0 bases, and 7 bases had no gene match. CDR3 region: CASSLGGGDPGFF. The CDR3 DNA follows: TGTGCCAGCAGCTTGGGCGGGGGGGACCCCGGGTTCTTC.

The chain couples TRBV20-1 to TRBJ2-5; a possible D gene is TRBD1 (5 bases). With 3 bases removed from V and 5 bases from J, the gap between germline ends came to 10 bases. The germline V gene encodes CDR1 DFQATT and CDR2 SNEGSKA (reference sequence). The CDR3 has 12 amino acids. The CDR3 loop is CSASAGRETQYF. The CDR3 DNA is TGCAGTGCTAGTGCAGGGCGGGAGACCCAGTACTTC.

The chain has TRBV10-3 and TRBJ1-2, with TRBD1 matching 8 bases. V shed 0 bases and J 5 bases; nucleotides not matched to a gene: 2. Germline-derived CDR1 and CDR2 are ENHRY and SYGVKD. The CDR3 length is 14 residues. CDR3 region: CAISESTGVYGYTF. The DNA of the CDR3 is TGTGCCATCAGTGAGTCGACAGGGGTTTATGGCTACACCTTC.

The chain employs TRBV28 and TRBJ1-4; TRBD1 agrees at 10 bases. The trim removed 4 bases at V and 5 bases at J, leaving 4 bases unmatched. CDR1 MDHEN and CDR2 SYDVKM come from the germline V gene. The CDR3 runs 15 residues. In nucleotides, the CDR3 is TGTGCCAGCAGTTCCCCGGGACAGGGGAATGAAAAACTGTTTTTT. It is translated as CASSSPGQGNEKLFF.

CDR3 region: CASSLELADNEQFF. In DNA form, the CDR3 reads TGTGCCAGCAGCTTAGAGCTGGCGGACAATGAGCAGTTCTTC. This rearrangement joins TRBV11-3 to TRBJ2-1; D is ambiguous. The CDR3 loop spans 14 amino acids. Per the germline V gene, CDR1 is SGHNT and CDR2 is YENEEA. V was clipped by 0 bases and J by 5 bases, with 8 bases between them.

The chain joins TRBV2 to TRBJ1-1; D is undetermined. CDR3 length: 16 residues. The germline V gene has CDR1 SNHLY and CDR2 FYNNEI. V shed 7 bases and J shed 1 base, with 19 bases lying between them. CDR3 sequence reads: CASTTFPSRPNTEAFF. The CDR3 nucleotides read TGTGCCAGCACTACCTTTCCGTCTAGGCCGAACACTGAAGCTTTCTTT.

This chain uses TRBV27 with TRBJ1-5, with a weak D call TRBD1 (5 bases). Germline CDR1 MNHEY, CDR2 SMNVEV (reference sequence). The V and J ends lost 8 bases and 0 bases respectively, with 11 bases between them. The CDR3 runs to 14 residues. CDR3 bases: TGTGCCAGCCGACCGGGGGTTAGCAATCAGCCCCAGCATTTT. The encoded protein is CASRPGVSNQPQHF.

This clone has a single count. The chain carries TRBV11-2 and TRBJ1-2, with 9 positions matching TRBD1. The CDR3 totals 16 residues. The germline gives CDR1 SGHAT, CDR2 FQNNGV. V shed 4 bases, J shed 8 bases, and the junction held 14 bases outside the gene matches. DNA for the CDR3: TGTGCCAGCAGCTCTACAGGGGGCGGCCCCCCCGGCGGCTACACCTTC. It encodes CASSSTGGGPPGGYTF.

The chain couples TRBV5-6 to TRBJ2-2; maybe TRBD1 (6 bases). The CDR3 contains 14 residues. The germline V gene encodes CDR1 SGHDT and CDR2 YYEEEE. V lost 5 bases, J lost 5 bases, and 13 bases lay in between. CDR3 amino acids: CASRKTGLTGELFF. The CDR3 bases are TGTGCCAGCAGGAAAACAGGGTTGACCGGGGAGCTGTTTTTT.

The genes are TRBV9 and TRBJ2-1, with 7 bases lining up with TRBD2. This CDR3 contains 15 residues. Trimming at V came to 4 bases and at J to 6 bases, leaving 10 bases not matched to a gene. Germline CDR1 is SGDLS and CDR2 is YYNGEE. The DNA of the CDR3 is TGTGCCAGCAGCCTCGGACTAGGTCATTTCAATGAGCAGTTCTTC. This codes for CASSLGLGHFNEQFF.

The J gene is TRBJ1-2, the V gene TRBV2, with TRBD1 matching 10 bases. The CDR3 runs to 13 residues. The germline gives CDR1 SNHLY, CDR2 FYNNEI. V lost 8 bases and J lost 6; bases outside the gene matches: 6. CDR3 nucleotides: TGTGCCAGCGAGCCTGGGACAGGGGATGGCTACACCTTC. The encoded protein is CASEPGTGDGYTF.

The CDR3 nucleotides read TGTGCCAGCAGCTTCGGGGACAGGGCTCGGGGCTACACCTTC. It codes for CASSFGDRARGYTF. The chain is built from TRBV7-2 and TRBJ1-2, with TRBD1 matching over 9 bases. Germline CDR1 reads SGHTA; CDR2 reads FQGNSA. V dropped 3 bases and J dropped 8; count of bases not matched to a gene: 7. The CDR3 consists of 14 residues.

The chain employs TRBV7-9 and TRBJ2-7, with D maybe TRBD1 (6 bases). The CDR3 totals 13 residues. Germline values: CDR1 SEHNR, CDR2 FQNEAQ (reference sequence). V shed 3 bases and J shed 10 bases, with 16 bases lying between them. In DNA, the CDR3 is TGTGCCAGCAGCTTCGCCCCAGGGGTAGGACAGTACTTC. It codes for CASSFAPGVGQYF.

The table lists this clone with a count of one. The chain links TRBV4-2 to TRBJ1-6, with TRBD1 as a possible D gene (6 bases). Germline V gene sequence: CDR1 LGHNA, CDR2 YNFKEQ. The CDR3 covers 17 residues. Trimming left V 2 bases short and J 8 bases short, with 19 bases between. CDR3 nucleotide sequence: TGTGCCAGCAGCCAAATAAGCCTCTCCAGGGGCGATTCACCCCTCCACTTT. Amino acid sequence: CASSQISLSRGDSPLHF.

This clone was seen just once. V and J are TRBV3-1 (or the pseudogene TRBV3-2) and TRBJ2-7; D unresolved. The V end was cut by 2 bases, the J end by 5 bases, with 7 bases between. The CDR3 extends over 12 amino acids. The germline V gene has CDR1 LGHDT and CDR2 YNNKEL (reference sequence). The CDR3 loop is CASSQFGHEQYF. The CDR3 DNA reads TGTGCCAGCAGCCAATTTGGCCACGAGCAGTACTTC.

The chain joins TRBV3-1 (or the pseudogene TRBV3-2) to TRBJ2-2, with D maybe TRBD2 (5 bases). The CDR3 has 12 residues. In germline, CDR1 is LGHDT, CDR2 YNNKEL (reference sequence). V gave up 2 bases and J gave up 13 bases, with 11 bases separating them. The CDR3 spells CASSQQRGGLFF. The CDR3 DNA sequence: TGTGCCAGCAGCCAACAACGGGGTGGGCTGTTTTTT.

This CDR3 is CSVGGGVEAFF. The CDR3 DNA sequence: TGCAGCGTTGGGGGGGGTGTTGAAGCTTTCTTT. The V gene is TRBV29-1, the J gene TRBJ1-1; the D gene is possibly TRBD1 (5 bases). The V and J ends lost 4 bases and 7 bases respectively, with 10 bases between them. CDR1 is SQVTM, CDR2 ANQGSEA, per germline. This CDR3 has 11 residues.

The genes are TRBV10-3 and TRBJ2-3, with D perhaps TRBD2 (6 bases). CDR3 length: 14 amino acids. Per germline, CDR1 ENHRY and CDR2 SYGVKD. V was shortened by 6 bases and J by 4 bases, with 14 bases between the two germline ends. As DNA, the CDR3 is TGTGCCATCAGCCTAACTGGGGAGGCAGATACGCAGTATTTT. Translation gives CAISLTGEADTQYF.

The chain employs TRBV4-2 and TRBJ1-4; D ambiguous. The CDR3 totals 15 residues. Germline CDR1 and CDR2: LGHNA and YNFKEQ. Trimming took off 0 bases at V and 14 bases at J, with 19 bases between the two ends. The DNA of the CDR3 is TGTGCCAGCAGCCAAGATCGGACGTCCCAATCTAGCCTGTTTTTT. Amino acid sequence: CASSQDRTSQSSLFF.

The CDR3 bases are TGTGCCAGCGGAAAAGAGGGCGGGGCCCTGAACACTGAAGCTTTCTTT. Translating it yields CASGKEGGALNTEAFF. This sequence joins TRBV2 and TRBJ1-1; maybe TRBD1 (5 bases). Germline V CDR1 and CDR2: SNHLY, FYNNEI. The CDR3 is 16 residues long. V dropped 8 bases and J dropped 0 bases, with 19 bases sitting between them.

The chain has TRBV14 and TRBJ2-2; maybe TRBD2 (5 bases). Trimming removed 4 bases from V and 0 bases from J, with 12 bases in between. Looked up from germline, CDR1 is SGHDN and CDR2 is FVKESK. CDR3 length: 16 residues. CDR3 DNA: TGTGCCAGCAGCCCGGACTGGTATGCGAACACCGGGGAGCTGTTTTTT. Amino acid sequence: CASSPDWYANTGELFF.

The CDR3 reads CATSDRIEGATYEQYF. Written as DNA, the CDR3 is TGTGCCACCAGTGACCGGATTGAGGGGGCCACCTACGAGCAGTACTTC. The J gene is TRBJ2-7, the V gene TRBV24-1; 7 nucleotides match TRBD1. This CDR3 contains 16 residues. V was clipped by 4 bases and J by 2 bases; unmatched bases: 10. Germline V gene lookup returns CDR1 KGHDR and CDR2 SFDVKD.